These T cell receptor beta chains were read from a single sample in a study of CD8 T cells in ankylosing spondylitis. TCRdb called the 5' RACE reads again in MiXCR, with one record for every CDR3 protein. The sample holds a few hundred thousand distinct CDR3 sequences, approximately 20% seen once. Sequenced input: blood, either unsorted or a sorted T cell fraction (not recorded which). The receptor source for this set is a male donor with ankylosing spondylitis. The CDR3 runs from the conserved cysteine through the conserved F or W. Each record gives: D gene, clone size, J gene, CDR3 length, V gene, CDR3 protein, CDR3 DNA. The D gene is left open where the match is weak. Size tells how often a clone was seen (once, few, many) or the class of an expanded clone, and some rows leave it out.

>.|.|TRBJ2-7|14|TRBV7-2
CASSRLGLNYEQYF
TGTGCCAGCAGTCGCCTAGGACTAAACTACGAGCAGTACTTC
>.|.|TRBJ1-2|13|TRBV29-1
CSVEGREDYGYTF
TGCAGCGTTGAAGGCAGGGAAGACTATGGCTACACCTTC
>.|.|TRBJ1-4|15|TRBV4-2
CASSQLSQDGEKLFF
TGTGCCAGCAGCCAATTGAGTCAGGATGGTGAAAAACTGTTTTTT
>.|.|TRBJ2-1|16|TRBV7-2
CASSLAPPGSYNEQFF
TGTGCCAGCAGCTTAGCCCCCCCCGGGTCCTACAATGAGCAGTTCTTC
>TRBD2|.|TRBJ2-1|16|TRBV20-1
CSATAGTSGYLDEQFF
TGCAGTGCTACTGCTGGGACTAGCGGCTACCTCGATGAGCAGTTCTTC
>.|.|TRBJ1-2|14|TRBV7-2
CASSLVPENYGYTF
TGTGCCAGCAGCTTAGTTCCAGAAAACTATGGCTACACCTTC
>.|few|TRBJ2-1|14|TRBV20-1
CSAPTRFPPHEQFF
TGCAGTGCCCCCACTAGATTCCCCCCCCATGAGCAGTTCTTC
>.|.|TRBJ2-2|15|TRBV29-1
CSVEDRTLGPGELFF
TGCAGCGTTGAAGATCGGACACTTGGCCCCGGGGAGCTGTTTTTT
>.|once|TRBJ1-2|15|TRBV12-5
CASGPWDAGGYGYTF
TGTGCTAGTGGTCCGTGGGACGCCGGCGGCTATGGCTACACCTTC
>TRBD2|few|TRBJ2-3|15|TRBV12-3/TRBV12-4
CASSLAGSGSGTQYF
TGTGCCAGCAGTTTAGCGGGTAGCGGGAGCGGTACGCAGTATTTT
>TRBD1|few|TRBJ1-1|15|TRBV9
CASSVVGQPNTEAFF
TGTGCCAGCAGCGTAGTGGGACAGCCGAACACTGAAGCTTTCTTT
>.|few|TRBJ1-1|13|TRBV12-3/TRBV12-4
CASSLTSDTEAFF
TGTGCCAGCAGTCTGACTTCTGACACTGAAGCTTTCTTT
>TRBD1|few|TRBJ1-2|15|TRBV7-2
CASSLLSGGNYGYTF
TGTGCCAGCAGCTTACTGTCAGGGGGCAACTATGGCTACACCTTC
>.|.|TRBJ2-7|15|TRBV2
CASSGGLGIYYEQYF
TGTGCCAGCAGTGGTGGGTTAGGAATCTATTACGAGCAGTACTTC
>TRBD1|.|TRBJ1-6|15|TRBV10-3
CAISNGAGGNSPLHF
TGTGCCATATCGAACGGGGCAGGGGGGAATTCACCCCTCCACTTT